Described below is a single TCR beta chain sequence and its context. The antigen is not known. These data come from a study of T cells in Graves' hyperthyroidism and ophthalmopathy. Study at large: Initial diagnosis, before any treatment, was when peripheral blood was collected. Study-wide results and limits: Classification by a 13 V-J model distinguished ophthalmopathy from stable hyperthyroidism.

Patients were excluded because of uncontrolled infection, other autoimmune disease, pregnancy or lactation. In making diagnoses, clinical symptoms, serum thyroxine and TRAb, thyroid ultrasound and orbital computed tomography were all used. CDR1 SGHTA and CDR2 FQGNSA come from the germline V gene. The CDR3 loop spans 17 amino acids. With V trimmed by 1 base and J by 0 bases, 5 bases remained unmatched. Authors of the study amplified TCR beta CDR3 regions from RNA transcripts. When the TCR CDR3 underwent first-round RT-PCR, the HTBI primer set was used. TCRdb reprocessed the multiplex PCR reads with MiXCR, giving one entry per CDR3 protein. This sample has about 480,000 distinct CDR3 sequences; less than 25% occur once, and the top ten carry about 49%.

The sequence was collected from a woman in her 70s with Graves' ophthalmopathy. Source material: blood. J is TRBJ2-1 and V is TRBV7-2; 8 nucleotides line up with TRBD2. The CDR3 DNA follows: TGTGCCAGCAGCTTAGAGGTAGCGGGAAGCTCCTACAATGAGCAGTTCTTC. It specifies CASSLEVAGSSYNEQFF.